This is a list of T cell receptor beta chains from one sample in a study of Graves' ophthalmopathy and Graves' hyperthyroidism. In TCRdb, the multiplex PCR reads were re-called with MiXCR into one record per CDR3 protein. Among roughly 400,000 distinct CDR3 sequences listed, 15% to 17% were seen once. The sequenced sample was peripheral blood. The receptors come from a woman aged 18 to 35 with stable Graves' hyperthyroidism. CDR3s leave out the opening cysteine and the closing phenylalanine or tryptophan. For some rows the clone size is stated as once, few or many, or as a class when expanded; others skip it.

V,size,J,CDR3
TRBV5-1,few,TRBJ2-7,ASSQSSGGSYEQY
TRBV6-5,many,TRBJ1-2,ASSYGTDLYGYT
TRBV14,many,TRBJ1-5,ASSQDIRDSYNQPQH
TRBV12-3/TRBV12-4,many,TRBJ1-2,ASSFGNPDRDGGYT
TRBV10-3,many,TRBJ2-5,AISEPGLAGGETQY
TRBV20-1,many,TRBJ1-2,SARAGSPPGYT
TRBV12-3/TRBV12-4,many,TRBJ1-5,ASSNYRDTQH
TRBV7-9,many,TRBJ1-1,ASSFSGLNTEAF
TRBV12-3/TRBV12-4,many,TRBJ2-5,ASSLEGASQETQY
TRBV19,many,TRBJ1-1,ASSISGRVNTEAF
TRBV3-1,many,TRBJ1-6,ASSNGQGANSPLH
TRBV7-2,many,TRBJ2-7,ASSLGDTRSYEQY
TRBV7-2,-,TRBJ1-6,ASSLYLQVAYNSPLH
TRBV20-1,few,TRBJ1-2,SAYRESFVVGNYGYT
TRBV6-1,many,TRBJ2-5,ASSGAGGIQETQY
TRBV6-2/TRBV6-3,many,TRBJ2-2,ASSHSTRTGELF
TRBV29-1,many,TRBJ2-7,SVQGRHYEQY
TRBV10-3,many,TRBJ1-1,AAQDRTGNTEAF
TRBV28,many,TRBJ2-5,ASSADLGRQETQY
TRBV7-2,-,TRBJ2-7,ASSLSGHGQGVYEQY
TRBV6-1,-,TRBJ2-2,ASTRTSGTGELF
TRBV6-1,many,TRBJ1-2,ASSEGAGHHPYGYT
TRBV6-1,many,TRBJ1-5,ASRAGTGVGPQH
TRBV24-1,-,TRBJ1-1,ATSPGTGRNTEAF